This T cell receptor (beta chain) derives from a study of shared clonotypes between healthy human individuals. Only CD45RO-negative cells positively selected for CCR7 counted as naive CD8 cells, so terminally differentiated effector memory CD45RA+ cells were excluded. Donation came from healthy HIV-negative adults that had no recent acute infections or vaccinations. Study results and caveats: Memory subsets generally showed smaller estimated richness than naive subsets did.

As for this clone: Antigen: not known.

Measured with immunoSEQ multiplex PCR; TCRdb has only the in-frame clones, and not every one. Of 600,000 or so clones listed, around 96% were seen once; the top ten hold over 0.1%. The sequencing input was naive CD8+ T cells sorted from blood. This TCR was sampled from a woman aged 25 to 39 in good health.

Here the CDR3 reads CASSFRDRGAYF. The CDR3 coding sequence is TGTGCCAGCAGCTTCCGGGACAGGGGGGCCTACTTC. The chain is built from TRBV13 and TRBJ2-5; 11 bases are a match to TRBD1. CDR1 and CDR2 from the germline V gene are PRHDT and FYEKMQ (reference sequence). The CDR3 contains 12 residues. The junction had 5 bases not matched to a gene; V was cut back by 3 bases and J by 14 bases.